The 29 T cell receptor beta chains given below trace back to one sample, sequenced in a study of blood T cell repertoires in COVID-19. Profiling relied on immunoSEQ multiplex PCR, and the TCRdb table lists in-frame clones only, not all of them. In the table there are some 120,000 clones, approximately 82% of which are singletons. The sequenced material came from peripheral blood. These receptors all come from a man aged 30 to 39 with acute or convalescent COVID-19.

As for this clone: Within the sample, other DNA sequences also encode this same CDR3. V and J are TRBV5-1 and TRBJ1-4; the D is unclear. Germline V gene lookup returns CDR1 SGHRS and CDR2 YFSETQ. The germline V and J ends were trimmed by 0 bases and 8 bases, with 11 bases remaining between them. The CDR3 loop spans 14 amino acids. The CDR3 loop is CASSLGGGEEKLFF. CDR3 bases: TGCGCCAGCAGCTTGGGAGGCGGCGAAGAAAAACTGTTTTTT.

The genes are TRBV4-1 and TRBJ2-6, with D perhaps TRBD1 (5 bases). The CDR3 consists of 17 residues. The V end lost 1 base, the J end lost 0 bases, and 10 bases lay between the germline ends. Germline loops: CDR1 MGHRA, CDR2 YSYEKL. CDR3 nucleotides: TGCGCCAGCAGCCAAGTAACAGGCCGCTCTGGGGCCAACGTCCTGACTTTC. Its translation is CASSQVTGRSGANVLTF.

The chain carries TRBV29-1 and TRBJ2-1, with D maybe TRBD2 (6 bases). The germline CDR1 and CDR2 sequences are SQVTM and ANQGSEA. Trimming pared 6 bases from V and 10 bases from J, leaving 13 bases between. The CDR3 runs to 11 residues. For the CDR3, the DNA is TGCAGCGTGGGGGGTGGGCCCGAGCAGTTCTTC. Translating gives CSVGGGPEQFF.

A few counts support this clone. The chain recombines TRBV19 with TRBJ2-7; maybe TRBD1 (6 bases). Germline V gene lookup returns CDR1 LNHDA and CDR2 SQIVND (reference sequence). The V end lost 1 base, the J end lost 3 bases, and 10 bases lay between the germline ends. This CDR3 region has 14 residues. CDR3 sequence: CASSIGDISYEQYF. The CDR3 region has the DNA TGTGCCAGTAGTATAGGGGACATTAGCTACGAGCAGTACTTC.

The chain carries TRBV6-5 and TRBJ1-6; D ambiguous. CDR1 and CDR2 (germline): MNHEY, SVGAGI. This CDR3 has 15 amino acids. V was pared by 2 bases and J by 7 bases, with 12 bases between. The DNA of the CDR3 is TGTGCCAGCAGTTACGATCCGGCGCGGAATTCACCCCTCCACTTT. It encodes CASSYDPARNSPLHF.

V gene TRBV5-4 combines with J gene TRBJ2-1; TRBD2 aligns across 8 bases. The CDR3 is made up of 15 amino acids. Germline-derived CDR1 and CDR2 are SGHNT and YYREEE (reference sequence). With V trimmed by 3 bases and J by 5 bases, 7 bases remained unmatched. This CDR3 reads CASSSGTRSHNEQFF. CDR3 nucleotide sequence: TGTGCCAGCAGCTCCGGGACTAGAAGCCACAATGAGCAGTTCTTC.

The V call is TRBV4-1, the J call TRBJ1-5, with unresolved D. Germline lookup yields CDR1 MGHRA and CDR2 YSYEKL. Trimming left V 0 bases short and J 3 bases short, with 9 bases between. CDR3 length: 15 amino acids. The CDR3 spells CASSQDRVSNQPQHF. CDR3 nucleotides: TGCGCCAGCAGCCAAGACCGGGTCTCCAATCAGCCCCAGCATTTT.

V usage is TRBV7-9 and J usage is TRBJ2-1, with D perhaps TRBD2 (5 bases). V was cut by 5 bases and J by 2 bases, with 10 bases left in between. CDR1 is SEHNR, CDR2 FQNEAQ, per germline (reference sequence). CDR3 length: 14 residues. CDR3 in amino acids: CASSQVRAYNEQFF. CDR3 bases: TGTGCCAGCAGCCAAGTGAGGGCCTACAATGAGCAGTTCTTC.

The J gene is TRBJ2-7, the V gene TRBV9; D is undetermined. Trimming left V 3 bases short and J 1 base short, with 11 bases between. CDR1 and CDR2 (germline): SGDLS, YYNGEE. The CDR3 extends over 14 amino acids. For the CDR3, the DNA is TGTGCCAGCAGCGCTGTGCGAGAATCCTACGAGCAGTACTTC. Translated, it gives CASSAVRESYEQYF. Drawing the rest from reference TRBV9 and TRBJ2-7, the complete variable domain is DSGVTQTPKHLITATGQRVTLRCSPRSGDLSVYWYQQSLDQGLQFLIQYYNGEERAKGNILERFSAQQFPDLHSELNLSSLELGDSALYFCASSAVRESYEQYFGPGTRLTVT.

The genes are TRBV4-2 and TRBJ1-2, with 7 positions matching TRBD1. The trim removed 0 bases at V and 7 bases at J, leaving 5 bases unmatched. The CDR3 is 14 residues long. The germline gives CDR1 LGHNA, CDR2 YNFKEQ. The CDR3 nucleotides are TGTGCCAGCAGCCAAGACGAGGGGGCGTTTGGCTACACCTTC. Amino acid sequence: CASSQDEGAFGYTF.

The chain has TRBV7-8 and TRBJ2-2, with D unresolved. Trimming cost V 5 bases and J 6 bases, with 13 bases left between them. Germline CDR1 SGHVS, CDR2 FQNEAQ. This CDR3 is 14 amino acids long. The DNA of the CDR3 is TGTGCCAGCAGCCATACCCCCCGGTCCGGGGAGCTGTTTTTT. This codes for CASSHTPRSGELFF.

The genes are TRBV27 and TRBJ1-1, with TRBD1 as a possible D gene (5 bases). This CDR3 is 15 amino acids long. Germline assignment: CDR1 MNHEY and CDR2 SMNVEV (reference sequence). The V end lost 8 bases, the J end lost 3 bases, and 19 bases lay between the germline ends. The chain's CDR3 is CASHRRGSGDTEAFF. The CDR3 nucleotides read TGTGCCAGCCACAGGCGCGGTAGCGGGGACACTGAAGCTTTCTTT.

A few counts support this clone. The gene calls are TRBV27 and TRBJ1-4; TRBD1 aligns across 7 bases. In germline, CDR1 is MNHEY, CDR2 SMNVEV (reference sequence). The CDR3 loop spans 15 amino acids. V lost 2 bases, J lost 3 bases, and 3 bases stayed unmatched. DNA of the CDR3: TGTGCCAGCAGTTTACAAGGACAGGCTAATGAAAAACTGTTTTTT. Translating it yields CASSLQGQANEKLFF.

V and J are TRBV6-6 and TRBJ2-1, with 11 bases identical to TRBD2. CDR1 and CDR2 from the germline V gene are MNHNY and SVGAGI (reference sequence). The J segment lost 2 bases and the V segment lost 6 bases, leaving 6 bases of the junction unmatched. CDR3 length: 16 residues. The CDR3 DNA reads as TGTGCCAGCAGCCGTGCGACTAGCGGGGCCTACAATGAGCAGTTCTTC. Its protein is CASSRATSGAYNEQFF.

This rearrangement joins TRBV4-3 to TRBJ2-7; D remains unclear. Trimming took 3 bases from V and 1 from J, leaving 16 bases between them. The CDR3 is 16 amino acids. CDR1 LGHNA and CDR2 YSLEER come from the germline V gene. The CDR3 reads CASSQSPFDFSYEQYF. CDR3 bases: TGCGCCAGCAGCCAGTCCCCCTTTGACTTTTCCTACGAGCAGTACTTC.

The J gene is TRBJ2-1, the V gene TRBV5-1, with D unresolved. This CDR3 is built from 18 residues. The V end was cut by 4 bases, the J end by 0 bases, with 20 bases between. Germline V gene sequence: CDR1 SGHRS, CDR2 YFSETQ. CDR3 nucleotides: TGCGCCAGCAGCGCCGGCTCGACCCGCGCTAGCTCCTACAATGAGCAGTTCTTC. It encodes CASSAGSTRASSYNEQFF.

J is TRBJ2-1 and V is TRBV4-1, with 12 positions matching TRBD2. V shed 4 bases, J shed 7 bases, and the junction held 2 bases outside the gene matches. Germline V CDR1 and CDR2: MGHRA, YSYEKL. This CDR3 has 14 amino acids. This chain's CDR3 is CASSLGLAGNEQFF. CDR3 in DNA: TGCGCCAGCAGCCTAGGACTAGCGGGGAATGAGCAGTTCTTC.

This chain joins TRBV10-2 and TRBJ1-5; TRBD1 matches 9 bases. CDR1 and CDR2 from the germline V gene are WSHSY and SAAADI. The CDR3 is 15 residues long. The trim removed 4 bases at V and 2 bases at J, leaving 3 bases unmatched. As DNA, the CDR3 is TGCGCCAGCAGTGTGGGACAGGGCGGCAATCAGCCCCAGCATTTT. This codes for CASSVGQGGNQPQHF.

The J gene is TRBJ2-1, the V gene TRBV27, with 13 bases identical to TRBD2. The CDR3 has 15 amino acids. V trimming: 7 bases; J trimming: 2 bases; junction bases outside the gene matches: 2. CDR1 is MNHEY, CDR2 SMNVEV, per germline (reference sequence). The CDR3 here is CASKGTSGTYNEQFF. The CDR3 DNA reads as TGTGCCAGCAAGGGGACTAGCGGGACCTACAATGAGCAGTTCTTC.

V usage is TRBV7-9 and J usage is TRBJ1-1, with D unresolved. The CDR3 covers 14 residues. V lost 5 bases and J lost 1, with 11 bases in between. Germline CDR1 reads SEHNR; CDR2 reads FQNEAQ (reference sequence). The CDR3 sequence is CASSGFGGNTEAFF. The CDR3 nucleotides read TGTGCCAGCAGCGGTTTTGGCGGGAACACTGAAGCTTTCTTT.

The chain employs TRBV7-6 and TRBJ2-2; D is undetermined. The CDR3 covers 17 residues. Per the germline V gene, CDR1 is SGHVS and CDR2 is FNYEAQ. The V end was cut by 4 bases, the J end by 9 bases, with 24 bases between. The CDR3 here is CASSSEWVAQGYRELFF. CDR3 sequence (DNA): TGTGCCAGCAGCTCGGAGTGGGTGGCCCAAGGTTACCGGGAGCTGTTTTTT.

The chain's CDR3 is CASSRQGTSGMNYNEQFF. In DNA, the CDR3 is TGTGCCAGCAGCCGCCAAGGGACTAGCGGGATGAACTACAATGAGCAGTTCTTC. The V gene is TRBV5-4, the J gene TRBJ2-1; 13 bases align to TRBD2. CDR1 SGHNT and CDR2 YYREEE come from the germline V gene (reference sequence). The junction had 10 bases not matched to a gene; V was cut back by 4 bases and J by 3 bases. The CDR3 is 18 residues long.

The chain joins TRBV7-2 to TRBJ1-1; 7 bases are a match to TRBD1. CDR3 size: 14 residues. Trimming removed 4 bases from V and 1 base from J; junction bases left unmatched: 3. Germline V gene data show CDR1 as SGHTA and CDR2 as FQGNSA. The chain's CDR3 is CASSWRTGNTEAFF. Written as DNA, the CDR3 is TGTGCCAGCAGCTGGAGGACAGGGAACACTGAAGCTTTCTTT.

The chain uses TRBV6-6 and TRBJ2-7; perhaps TRBD1 as D (5 bases). CDR1 and CDR2 from the germline V gene are MNHNY and SVGAGI (reference sequence). The CDR3 runs to 15 residues. V lost 0 bases, J lost 3 bases, and 12 bases lay in between. The CDR3 protein is CASSYSETESYEQYF. The CDR3 DNA is TGTGCCAGCAGTTACTCGGAGACAGAAAGCTACGAGCAGTACTTC.

This rearrangement joins TRBV7-2 to TRBJ2-3; 13 nucleotides agree with TRBD2. V dropped 7 bases and J dropped 6; count of bases not matched to a gene: 4. CDR3 length: 14 amino acids. CDR1 and CDR2 from the germline V gene are SGHTA and FQGNSA. CDR3 in amino acids: CASKLAGGLDTQYF. The CDR3 nucleotides read TGTGCCAGCAAACTAGCGGGGGGGCTCGATACGCAGTATTTT.

The chain employs TRBV29-1 and TRBJ1-5; D possibly corresponds to TRBD1 (6 bases). The CDR3 totals 13 residues. CDR1 is SQVTM, CDR2 ANQGSEA, per germline. V was clipped by 1 base and J by 7 bases, with 11 bases between them. CDR3 nucleotide sequence: TGCAGCGTTGAAGGGACAGCCGGCCAGCCCCAGCATTTT. Translating it yields CSVEGTAGQPQHF.

The chain combines TRBV19 with TRBJ1-1; 7 bases are a match to TRBD1. The germline gives CDR1 LNHDA, CDR2 SQIVND (reference sequence). After removal of 7 bases from V and 0 bases from J, the junction contained 20 bases not matched to a gene. The CDR3 runs 19 residues. This CDR3 is CASKDPRNRGGGMNTEAFF. CDR3 in DNA: TGTGCCAGTAAGGACCCTAGGAACAGGGGTGGCGGGATGAACACTGAAGCTTTCTTT.

The chain recombines TRBV14 with TRBJ1-3, with D uncertain. The germline V gene has CDR1 SGHDN and CDR2 FVKESK. CDR3 length: 14 amino acids. Trimming stripped 3 bases from V and 4 bases from J, with 10 bases between. The CDR3: CASSHPGEGNTIYF. The CDR3 DNA is TGTGCCAGCAGCCACCCCGGTGAAGGAAACACCATATATTTT. Variable domain in full (rest from reference TRBV14 and TRBJ1-3): EAGVTQFPSHSVIEKGQTVTLRCDPISGHDNLYWYRRVMGKEIKFLLHFVKESKQDESGMPNNRFLAERTGGTYSTLKVQPAELEDSGVYFCASSHPGEGNTIYFGEGSWLTVV.

This sequence joins TRBV7-2 and TRBJ2-7; 8 bases match TRBD2. Germline trimming cut 8 bases from V and 1 base from J; bases unmatched to any gene: 10. There are 15 residues in the CDR3. Germline V gives CDR1 SGHTA, CDR2 FQGNSA. CDR3: CASSPGRVLSYEQYF. The CDR3 DNA follows: TGTGCCAGCTCCCCCGGGAGGGTCCTTTCCTACGAGCAGTACTTC. Filled out from reference TRBV7-2 and TRBJ2-7, the complete variable domain reads GAGVSQSPSNKVTEKGKDVELRCDPISGHTALYWYRQSLGQGLEFLIYFQGNSAPDKSGLPSDRFSAERTGGSVSTLTIQRTQQEDSAVYLCASSPGRVLSYEQYFGPGTRLTVT.